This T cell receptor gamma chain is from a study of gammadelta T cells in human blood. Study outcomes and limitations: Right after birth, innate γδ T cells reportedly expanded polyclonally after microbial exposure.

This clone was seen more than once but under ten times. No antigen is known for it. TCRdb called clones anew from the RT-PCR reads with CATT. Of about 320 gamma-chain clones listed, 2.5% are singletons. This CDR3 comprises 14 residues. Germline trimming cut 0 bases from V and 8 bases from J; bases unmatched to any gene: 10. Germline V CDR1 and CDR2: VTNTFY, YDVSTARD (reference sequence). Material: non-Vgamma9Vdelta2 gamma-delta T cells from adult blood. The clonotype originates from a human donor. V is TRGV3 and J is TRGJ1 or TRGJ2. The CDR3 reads CATWDRPRGDKKLF. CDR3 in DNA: TGTGCCACCTGGGACAGGCCAAGGGGGGATAAGAAACTCTTT.